The clone carrying this TCR beta chain was observed at least ten times. Its matching antigen is unknown. The data stem from a study of T-cell memory formation after mild COVID-19. Study results and caveats: For second-wave clones that peaked at day 37, SARS-CoV-2 specificity went unverified.

Employing constant-segment primers, 5'RACE generated TCR alpha and TCR beta cDNA libraries bearing sample barcodes and UMIs. Each CDR3 protein is one row after TCRdb ran MiXCR on the 5' RACE reads. The data contain 350,000 to 500,000 distinct CDR3 sequences, around 22% of them singletons. The ends were cut back, 4 bases at V and 0 bases at J, with 12 bases in the middle. The CDR3 totals 14 residues. CDR1 SQVTM and CDR2 ANQGSEA come from the germline V gene. The chain couples TRBV29-1 to TRBJ2-5; D gene unclear. This TCR was sampled from an adult woman who had mild COVID-19 (a few samples of this study predate the infection). Cell type and time point are not known. The specimen sequenced was PBMCs or a T cell subset sorted from them (not recorded which). The CDR3 DNA is TGCAGCGTTGTTCCCACAGCGTACCAAGAGACCCAGTACTTC. Its protein is CSVVPTAYQETQYF.